The present T cell receptor (beta chain) was sequenced within a study of molecular identifiers for immune sequencing clone quantification. TCRdb analysed the PCR reads with MiXCR anew, one entry per CDR3 protein. The sample comprises about 640,000 distinct CDR3 sequences, just under 20% of which are singletons, and approximately 0.9% rests with the top ten. Note on this clonotype: Possible read error: a much larger clone is one base away.

Per germline, CDR1 DFQATT and CDR2 SNEGSKA (reference sequence). The CDR3 is 12 residues long. The CD8+CD4-CCR7+CD45RA+ phenotype defined the sorted naive CD8 T cells. This clonotype originated in a human donor in good health. Some libraries in this study had Jurkat cell RNA spiked in. The chain has TRBV20-1 and TRBJ2-7, with D uncertain. The material sequenced was naive CD8+ T cells from blood, with Jurkat cell RNA spiked in. The subset here: FACS-sorted CD8+CD4-CCR7+CD45RA+ naive T cells. The CDR3 DNA follows: TGCAGTGCTAGAGAGGTGACCTCCGAGCAGTGCTTC. Translation gives CSAREVTSEQCF.